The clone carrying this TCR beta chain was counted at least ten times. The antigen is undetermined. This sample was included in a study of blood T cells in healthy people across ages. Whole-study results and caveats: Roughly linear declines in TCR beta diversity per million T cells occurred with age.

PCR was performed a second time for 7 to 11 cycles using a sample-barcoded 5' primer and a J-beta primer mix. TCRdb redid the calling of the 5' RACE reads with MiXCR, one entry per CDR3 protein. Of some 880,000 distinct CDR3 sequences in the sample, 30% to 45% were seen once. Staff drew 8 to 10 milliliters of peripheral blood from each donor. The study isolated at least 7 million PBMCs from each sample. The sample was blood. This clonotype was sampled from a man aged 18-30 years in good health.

CDR3 protein: CASSNTGTDYGYTF. The CDR3 DNA sequence: TGTGCCAGCAGCAATACGGGCACGGACTATGGCTACACCTTC. J is TRBJ1-2 and V is TRBV7-9; D gene ambiguous. Germline V gives CDR1 SEHNR, CDR2 FQNEAQ (reference sequence). CDR3 size: 14 residues. With 5 bases removed from V and 3 bases from J, the gap between germline ends came to 13 bases.